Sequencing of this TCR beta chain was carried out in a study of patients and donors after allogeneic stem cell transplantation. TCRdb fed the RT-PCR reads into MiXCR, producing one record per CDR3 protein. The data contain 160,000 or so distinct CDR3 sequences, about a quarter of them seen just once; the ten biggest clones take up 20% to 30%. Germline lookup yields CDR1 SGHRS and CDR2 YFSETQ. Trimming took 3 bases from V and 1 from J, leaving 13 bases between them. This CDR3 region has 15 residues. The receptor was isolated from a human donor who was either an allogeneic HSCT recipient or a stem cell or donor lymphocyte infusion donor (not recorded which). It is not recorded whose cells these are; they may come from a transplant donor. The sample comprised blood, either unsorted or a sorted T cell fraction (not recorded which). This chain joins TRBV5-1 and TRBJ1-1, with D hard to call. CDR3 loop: CASSSGGITNTEAFF. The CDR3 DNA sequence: TGCGCCAGCAGCTCGGGTGGGATAACGAACACTGAAGCTTTCTTT.